The clone carrying this T cell receptor beta chain was counted a few times. The antigen remains unidentified. This CDR3 is built from 11 residues. V lost 6 bases and J lost 3, with 6 bases in between. The data stem from a study of human T cells and chemical hapten exposure. As for the study in general: Read at 6 days, the patch tests placed 0.01% DPC on the upper back.

Time point noted: patch test 3, about 24 weeks after DPC sensitization. The treatment: therapeutic diphenylcyclopropenone sensitization with weekly scalp DPC. Suited to DPC and affected by alopecia, the donors ranged from 18 to 70 years old. TCRdb recomputed calls from the RACE reads with MiXCR, one row per CDR3 protein. This sample has 150,000 to 200,000 distinct CDR3 sequences, with around 25% found just once. Whole-study findings and limits: More PT1 expanded TCRs went with higher patch test scores.

Sequencing used whole blood, obtained in connection with sensitization to the hapten diphenylcyclopropenone (DPC). This chain joins TRBV12-3 or TRBV12-4 and TRBJ2-7; possibly TRBD1 for D (5 bases). The sequence was obtained from a woman aged 40-49 years with alopecia areata. Some clones in this sample may be carry-over from other donors' samples. In nucleotides, the CDR3 is TGTGCCAGCAGGCAGGGCTACGAGCAGTACTTC. This gives the protein CASRQGYEQYF.